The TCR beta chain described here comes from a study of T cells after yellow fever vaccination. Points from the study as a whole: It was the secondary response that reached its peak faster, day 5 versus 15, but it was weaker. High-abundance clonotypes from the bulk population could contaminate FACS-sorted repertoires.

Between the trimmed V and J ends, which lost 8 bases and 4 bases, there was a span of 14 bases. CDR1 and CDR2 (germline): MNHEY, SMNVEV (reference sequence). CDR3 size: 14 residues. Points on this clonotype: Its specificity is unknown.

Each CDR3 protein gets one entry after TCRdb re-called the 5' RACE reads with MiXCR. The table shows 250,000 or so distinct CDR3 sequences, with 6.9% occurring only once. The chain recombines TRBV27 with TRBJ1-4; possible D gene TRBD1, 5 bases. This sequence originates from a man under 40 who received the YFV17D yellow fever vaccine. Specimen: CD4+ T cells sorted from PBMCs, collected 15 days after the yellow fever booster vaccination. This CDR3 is CASAYRDGNEKLFF. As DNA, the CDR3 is TGTGCCAGCGCCTACCGGGACGGTAATGAAAAACTGTTTTTT.